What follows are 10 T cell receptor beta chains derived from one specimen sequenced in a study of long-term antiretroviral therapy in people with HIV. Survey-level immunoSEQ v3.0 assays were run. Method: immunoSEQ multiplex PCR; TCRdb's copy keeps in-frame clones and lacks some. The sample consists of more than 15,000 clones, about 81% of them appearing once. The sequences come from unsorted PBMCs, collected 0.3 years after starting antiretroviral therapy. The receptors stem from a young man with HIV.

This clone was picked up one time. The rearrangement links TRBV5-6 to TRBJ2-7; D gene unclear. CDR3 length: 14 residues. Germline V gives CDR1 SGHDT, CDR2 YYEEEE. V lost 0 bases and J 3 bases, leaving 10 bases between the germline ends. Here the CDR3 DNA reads TGTGCCAGCAGCTTGGGTACGGAGTTCTACGAGCAGTACTTC. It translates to CASSLGTEFYEQYF.

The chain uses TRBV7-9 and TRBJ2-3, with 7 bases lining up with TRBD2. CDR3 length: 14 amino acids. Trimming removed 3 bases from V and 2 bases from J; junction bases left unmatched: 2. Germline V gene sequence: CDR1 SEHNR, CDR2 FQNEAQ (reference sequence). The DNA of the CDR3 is TGTGCCAGCAGCTTGAGCGGGGCCACAGATACGCAGTATTTT. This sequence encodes CASSLSGATDTQYF.

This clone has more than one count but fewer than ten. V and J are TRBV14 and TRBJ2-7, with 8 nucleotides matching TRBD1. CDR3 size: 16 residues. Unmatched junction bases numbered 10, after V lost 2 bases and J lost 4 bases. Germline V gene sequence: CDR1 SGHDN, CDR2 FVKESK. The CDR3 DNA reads TGTGCCAGCAGCCAACAGGGGGCTACCCCCACATACGAGCAGTACTTC. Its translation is CASSQQGATPTYEQYF.

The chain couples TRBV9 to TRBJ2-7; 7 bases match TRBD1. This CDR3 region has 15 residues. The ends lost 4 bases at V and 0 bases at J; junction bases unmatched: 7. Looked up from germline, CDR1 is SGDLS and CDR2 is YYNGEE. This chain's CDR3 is CASSISDRPSYEQYF. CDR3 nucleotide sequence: TGTGCCAGCAGCATTTCGGACAGGCCCTCCTACGAGCAGTACTTC.

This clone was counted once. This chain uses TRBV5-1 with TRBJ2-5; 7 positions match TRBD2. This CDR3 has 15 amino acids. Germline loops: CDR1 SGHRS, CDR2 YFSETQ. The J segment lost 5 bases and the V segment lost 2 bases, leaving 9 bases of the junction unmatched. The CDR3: CASSFGAGVHETQYF. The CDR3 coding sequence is TGCGCCAGCAGCTTCGGGGCGGGGGTCCATGAGACCCAGTACTTC.

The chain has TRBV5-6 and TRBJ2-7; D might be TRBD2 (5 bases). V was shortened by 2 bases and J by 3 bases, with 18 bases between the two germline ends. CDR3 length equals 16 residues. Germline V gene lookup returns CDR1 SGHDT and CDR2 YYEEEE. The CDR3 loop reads CASSFSLGRGNYEQYV. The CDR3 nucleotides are TGTGCCAGCAGCTTCTCTCTCGGCCGAGGGAACTACGAGCAGTACGTC.

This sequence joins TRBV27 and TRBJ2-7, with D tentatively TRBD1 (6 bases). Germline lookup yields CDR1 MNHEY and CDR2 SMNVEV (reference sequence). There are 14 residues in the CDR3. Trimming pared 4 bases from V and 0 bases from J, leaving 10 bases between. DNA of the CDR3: TGTGCCAGCAGTTCCAACAGGGTCTCCTACGAGCAGTACTTC. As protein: CASSSNRVSYEQYF.

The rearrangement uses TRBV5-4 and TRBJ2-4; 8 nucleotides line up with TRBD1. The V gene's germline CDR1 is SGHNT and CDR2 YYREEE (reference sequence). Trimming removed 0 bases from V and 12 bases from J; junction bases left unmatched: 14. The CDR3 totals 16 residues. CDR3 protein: CASSLAGGGDSPGQYF. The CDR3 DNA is TGTGCCAGCAGCTTGGCAGGGGGCGGGGATTCCCCTGGTCAGTACTTC.

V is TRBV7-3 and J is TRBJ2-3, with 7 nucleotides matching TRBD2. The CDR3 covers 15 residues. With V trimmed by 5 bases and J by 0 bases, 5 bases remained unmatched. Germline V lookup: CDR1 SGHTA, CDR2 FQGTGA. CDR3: CASSPGTTSTDTQYF. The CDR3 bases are TGTGCCAGCAGCCCTGGGACTACCAGCACAGATACGCAGTATTTT. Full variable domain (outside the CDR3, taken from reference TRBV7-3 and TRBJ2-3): GAGVSQTPSNKVTEKGKYVELRCDPISGHTALYWYRQSLGQGPEFLIYFQGTGAADDSGLPNDRFFAVRPEGSVSTLKIQRTERGDSAVYLCASSPGTTSTDTQYFGPGTRLTVL.

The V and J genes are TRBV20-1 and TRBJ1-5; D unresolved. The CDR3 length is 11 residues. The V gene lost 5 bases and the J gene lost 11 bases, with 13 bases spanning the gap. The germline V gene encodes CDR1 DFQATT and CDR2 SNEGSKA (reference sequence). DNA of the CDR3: TGCAGTGCTTGGGAACAATTGGCCCAGCATTTT. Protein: CSAWEQLAQHF.